The sequence of this T cell receptor beta chain was determined in a study of regulatory and conventional T cells in RAG deficiency. Study results and limitations: Sorted Omenn CD25-high CD127-low cells may not be bona fide Tregs. In Omenn syndrome, Treg and Tconv repertoires overlapped >80%.

Genomic DNA came from blood conventional CD4+ T cells gated CD25-low CD127-high. Turning to this clone: The antigen remains undetermined.

The CDR3 loop spans 12 amino acids. Germline V gives CDR1 KGHSH, CDR2 LQKENI. V lost 4 bases and J lost 4, with 4 bases in between. Only in-frame clones appear in the TCRdb table, and some are missing; sequencing was by immunoSEQ multiplex PCR. The table records over 45,000 clones, about 87% of them present only once. This sample also appeared in a second study, on regulatory T cells. That report adds: The PCR used 52 TRBV and 13 TRBJ primers.

Source material: CD4+ effector T cells sorted from blood. The rearrangement uses TRBV18 and TRBJ2-2; D is ambiguous. The clonotype was recovered from a human donor in good health. The CDR3 DNA reads as TGTGCCAGCTCACGTCGCACCGGGGAGCTGTTTTTT. Translating it yields CASSRRTGELFF.